This T cell receptor beta chain was sequenced during a study of T cell responses to AZD1222 COVID-19 vaccine (dated by TCRdb to the early 2020s). A note on the overall study: TCR sequencing was performed for 230 to 250 trial participants, of whom 207 were given two doses of AZD1222 and around 25 were given two doses of MenACWY control vaccine. Trial participants were enrolled into age subgroups of 18-55, 56-69 and 70-plus years, which contained 148, 28 and 57 TCR-sequenced participants, respectively. Broad study findings and their caveats: Nearly half of unique spike-specific TCRs reportedly recognized epitopes outside regions mutated in the B.1.351 and B.1.1.7 variants. Because no day 14 peak-response samples were available, the repertoires could be characterized only after the peak T cell response. A significant rise in spike-specific TCR breadth and depth was observed after two AZD1222 doses relative to day 0 and relative to MenACWY recipients. Conclusions about previously exposed vaccinees were limited because only 5 or 6 AZD1222 recipients were SARS-CoV-2 seropositive at baseline. In the small 56-69-year group, the increase in depth fell short of significance, most likely because of low power. Participants were mostly white British and included more females than males, and it was suggested by the authors that clonal diversity may have been underestimated. The vaccine-associated CD4 TCRs covered the entire spike protein, and the dominant responses fell in regions 160-218 and 743-854.

This specimen's time point label, interpreted: about 28 days (+/-7) after the second vaccine dose. The sample's treatment or condition label, decoded: meningococcal conjugate vaccine given as trial control. The vaccinee samples were drawn from two UK trials, COV001 and COV002, one of which was a single-blind randomized controlled phase 2/3 trial testing AZD1222 (ChAdOx1 nCoV-19) in healthy adults. For TCRbeta chain sequencing, PBMC samples from trial participants were taken at day 0 and at day 28 after the second dose. Details on this clone: It has no known antigen specificity. Nothing much larger sits one base from this clone, and base qualities are not available.

The CDR3 contains 18 residues, cysteine and phenylalanine counted. Only the CDR3 DNA is retained, 54 bases long and in frame from the first base. The germline V gene yields SGHVS for CDR1 and FQNEAQ for CDR2. The V end gives up 2 bases and the J end 1 base, leaving 12 bases in the junction not matched to a gene. The CDR3 regions of human TCRbeta chains were analyzed by immunosequencing. As for the original processing: TCRs in the repertoires were matched against a reference library of SARS-CoV-2-specific TCRs that had been generated with the MIRA antigen-specificity platform. Breadth was defined as the fraction of unique TCRs that were SARS-CoV-2-associated. Depth was defined as the fraction of total T cells that were SARS-CoV-2-associated. Using the MIRA data, every spike-specific TCR was mapped to the spike region that the TCR reacted to and assigned to either a CD4 or a CD8 class. Log10-transformed breadth and depth values were compared by one-way ANOVA with Sidak's multiple comparisons tests. In TCRdb, the immuneACCESS table is reduced to in-frame sequences with V and J assigned. These tables do not hold every clone; where another copy was compared, an unresolved V gene accounts for under half, and the others remain unexplained. V and J calls plus clone size are reproduced from that table; the DNA served to infer D and trimming. The sample records around 220,000 clones, roughly 94% of which are singletons. 1.7% of the sample belongs to the ten largest clones.

The rearranged chain carries TRBV7-8 and TRBJ1-2, with 8 middle bases fitting TRBD1. Sequencing used peripheral blood, obtained 28 days after the second dose of the MenACWY control vaccine. This clonotype was obtained from an adult who received the MenACWY meningococcal vaccine as a control. The DNA sequence is TGTGCCAGCAGCTTAAGGTGGAGGACAGGGATAAGTAACTATGGCTACACCTTC. This codes for CASSLRWRTGISNYGYTF.